Included here is one T cell receptor (beta chain) sequence, with context. This sample is drawn from a study of cytomegalovirus exposure and HLA in healthy donors. The PCR ran on 60 Vbeta and 13 Jbeta primers. Original processing methods: Later work found roughly 80 million unique TCR beta chains, with roughly 11 million shared. Sequenced by immunoSEQ multiplex PCR; TCRdb stores in-frame clones only, minus some. From that table come the V and J calls and clone size; the DNA was used to work out D and trimming. The sample shows 95,000 to 110,000 clones, 82% of them seen only once. Sample: PBMCs. This receptor was obtained from a man under 40 in good health and CMV-seropositive.

CDR3 region: CASRLAASGGPTDTQYF. DNA for the CDR3: TGTGCAAGTCGCTTAGCCGCTAGCGGGGGCCCCACAGATACGCAGTATTTT. The gene calls are TRBV12-2 and TRBJ2-3; whether TRBD2, the table's D call, matches the DNA was not checked. TRBV12-2 is a recognized pseudogene. The CDR3 consists of 17 residues.